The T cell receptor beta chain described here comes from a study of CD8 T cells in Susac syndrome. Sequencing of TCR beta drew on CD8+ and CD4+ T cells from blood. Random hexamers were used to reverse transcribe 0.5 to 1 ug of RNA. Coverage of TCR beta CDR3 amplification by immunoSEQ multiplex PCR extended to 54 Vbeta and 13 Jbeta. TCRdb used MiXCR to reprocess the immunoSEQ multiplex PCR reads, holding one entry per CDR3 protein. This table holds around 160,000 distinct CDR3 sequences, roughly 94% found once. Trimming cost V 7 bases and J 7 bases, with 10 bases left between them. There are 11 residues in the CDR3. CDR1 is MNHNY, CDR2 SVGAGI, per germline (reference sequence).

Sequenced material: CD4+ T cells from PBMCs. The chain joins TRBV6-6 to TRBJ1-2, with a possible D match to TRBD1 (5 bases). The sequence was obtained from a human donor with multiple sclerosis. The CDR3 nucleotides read TGTGCCAGCACCGCCCAGGGTGGCTACACCTTC. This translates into CASTAQGGYTF.